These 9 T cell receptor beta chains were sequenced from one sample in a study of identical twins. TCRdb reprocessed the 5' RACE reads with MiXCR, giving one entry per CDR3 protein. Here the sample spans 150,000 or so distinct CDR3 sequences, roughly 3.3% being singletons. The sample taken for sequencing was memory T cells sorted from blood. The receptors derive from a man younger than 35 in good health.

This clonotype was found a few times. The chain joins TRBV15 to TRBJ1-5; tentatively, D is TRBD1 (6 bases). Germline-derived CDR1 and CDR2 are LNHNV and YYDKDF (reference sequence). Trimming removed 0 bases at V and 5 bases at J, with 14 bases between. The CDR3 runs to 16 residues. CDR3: CATSRDGQGTDQPQHF. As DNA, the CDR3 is TGTGCCACCAGCAGAGATGGGCAGGGGACCGATCAGCCCCAGCATTTT.

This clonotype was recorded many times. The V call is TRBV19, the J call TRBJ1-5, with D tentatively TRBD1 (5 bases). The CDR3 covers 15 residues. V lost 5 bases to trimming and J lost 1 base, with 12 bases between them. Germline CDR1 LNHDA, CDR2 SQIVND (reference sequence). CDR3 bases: TGTGCCAGTAGTTTTCCGGGGGACAGCAATCAGCCCCAGCATTTT. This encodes CASSFPGDSNQPQHF.

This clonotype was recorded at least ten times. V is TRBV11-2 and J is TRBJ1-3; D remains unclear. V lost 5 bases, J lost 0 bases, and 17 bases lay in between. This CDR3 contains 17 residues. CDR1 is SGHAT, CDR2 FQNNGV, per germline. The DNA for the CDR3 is TGTGCCAGCAGCCTACTTTCTTCTCAGATCTCTGGAAACACCATATATTTT. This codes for CASSLLSSQISGNTIYF.

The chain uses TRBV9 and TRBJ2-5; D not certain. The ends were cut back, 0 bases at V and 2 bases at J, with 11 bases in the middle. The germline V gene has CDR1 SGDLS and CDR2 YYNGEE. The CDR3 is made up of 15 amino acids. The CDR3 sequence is CASSVVVGRQETQYF. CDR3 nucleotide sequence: TGTGCCAGCAGCGTAGTAGTCGGCAGACAAGAGACCCAGTACTTC.

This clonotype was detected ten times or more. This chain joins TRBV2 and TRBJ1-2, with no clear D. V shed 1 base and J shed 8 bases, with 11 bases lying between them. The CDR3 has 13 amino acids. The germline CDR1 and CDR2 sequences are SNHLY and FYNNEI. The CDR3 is CASSEVQPEGYTF. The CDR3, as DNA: TGTGCCAGCAGTGAAGTACAACCGGAAGGCTACACCTTC. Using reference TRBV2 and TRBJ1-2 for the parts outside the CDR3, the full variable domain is EPEVTQTPSHQVTQMGQEVILRCVPISNHLYFYWYRQILGQKVEFLVSFYNNEISEKSEIFDDQFSVERPDGSNFTLKIRSTKLEDSAMYFCASSEVQPEGYTFGSGTRLTVV.

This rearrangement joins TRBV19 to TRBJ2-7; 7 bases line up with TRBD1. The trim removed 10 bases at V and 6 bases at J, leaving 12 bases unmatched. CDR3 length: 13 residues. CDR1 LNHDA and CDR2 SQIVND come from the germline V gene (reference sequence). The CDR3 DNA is TGTGCCACCAACGACAGGGCCTCAGGCGAGCAGTACTTC. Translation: CATNDRASGEQYF.

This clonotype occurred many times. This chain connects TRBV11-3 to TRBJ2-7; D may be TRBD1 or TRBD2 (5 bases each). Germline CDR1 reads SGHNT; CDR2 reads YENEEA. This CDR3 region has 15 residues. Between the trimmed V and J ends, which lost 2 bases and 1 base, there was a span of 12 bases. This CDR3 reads CASSLRGVGSYEQYV. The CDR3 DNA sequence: TGTGCCAGCAGCTTAAGGGGAGTGGGTTCCTACGAGCAGTACGTC.

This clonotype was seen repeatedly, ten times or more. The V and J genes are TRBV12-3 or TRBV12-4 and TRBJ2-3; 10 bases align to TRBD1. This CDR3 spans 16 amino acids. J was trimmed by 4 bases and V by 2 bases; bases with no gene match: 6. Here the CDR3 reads CASSLMGDRGSDTQYF. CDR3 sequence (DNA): TGTGCCAGCAGTTTAATGGGGGACAGGGGATCAGATACGCAGTATTTT.

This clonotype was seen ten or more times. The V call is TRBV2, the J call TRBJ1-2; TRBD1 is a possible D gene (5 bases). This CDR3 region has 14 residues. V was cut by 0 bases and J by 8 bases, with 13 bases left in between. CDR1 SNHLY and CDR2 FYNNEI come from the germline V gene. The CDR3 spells CASSEASHGGGYTF. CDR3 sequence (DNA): TGTGCCAGCAGTGAAGCTTCTCACGGGGGAGGCTACACCTTC. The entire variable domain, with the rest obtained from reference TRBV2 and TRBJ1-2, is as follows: EPEVTQTPSHQVTQMGQEVILRCVPISNHLYFYWYRQILGQKVEFLVSFYNNEISEKSEIFDDQFSVERPDGSNFTLKIRSTKLEDSAMYFCASSEASHGGGYTFGSGTRLTVV.